This is a list of T cell receptor beta chains from one sample in a study of long-term antiretroviral therapy in people with HIV. Profiled with immunoSEQ multiplex PCR; TCRdb holds only in-frame clones, not every one. The repertoire includes some 21,000 clones, roughly four fifths of them detected once, and 5% sits in the top ten. The specimen comprised unsorted PBMCs, sampled 0.3 years after starting antiretroviral therapy. The source is a man between 50 and 59 years old with HIV. The CDR3 runs from the conserved cysteine through the conserved F or W. D genes are given only for firm matches. Clone size is shown for a subset of rows, as once, few, many or a class of expanded clone.

clone size	D gene	V gene	J gene	CDR3 protein	CDR3 DNA
-	-	TRBV6-5	TRBJ2-7	CASGSALWAHYEQYF	TGTGCCAGCGGTTCGGCCTTGTGGGCCCACTACGAGCAGTACTTC
-	-	TRBV6-6	TRBJ2-7	CASSHRVYEQYF	TGTGCCAGCAGCCACAGGGTCTACGAGCAGTACTTC
-	-	TRBV19	TRBJ1-1	CASRRGLTEAFF	TGTGCCAGTAGACGGGGCCTCACTGAAGCTTTCTTT
-	-	TRBV28	TRBJ2-7	CASWGREGVPYEQYF	TGTGCCAGTTGGGGAAGGGAGGGGGTCCCCTACGAGCAGTACTTC
-	TRBD1	TRBV27	TRBJ1-2	CASSLYKGTDYGYTF	TGTGCCAGCAGTTTATATAAAGGGACAGACTATGGCTACACCTTC
-	-	TRBV2	TRBJ2-5	CAVQGAGGGETQYF	TGTGCCGTACAGGGGGCGGGAGGTGGGGAGACCCAGTACTTC
-	-	TRBV7-2	TRBJ2-7	CASSLVGRSSYEQYF	TGTGCCAGCAGCTTAGTGGGCAGGAGCTCCTACGAGCAGTACTTC
-	TRBD2	TRBV6-1	TRBJ2-1	CASKELAGNEQFF	TGTGCCAGCAAGGAACTAGCGGGCAATGAGCAGTTCTTC
-	-	TRBV5-1	TRBJ2-6	CASSLGVSGANVLTF	TGCGCCAGCAGCTTAGGGGTCTCTGGGGCCAACGTCCTGACTTTC
-	TRBD1	TRBV5-4	TRBJ2-7	CASSLRGQNYEQYF	TGTGCCAGCAGCCTACGGGGACAGAACTACGAGCAGTACTTC
once	-	TRBV7-8	TRBJ1-5	CASSIRGTPISNQPQHF	TGTGCCAGCAGCATCCGCGGGACACCAATCAGCAATCAGCCCCAGCATTTT
-	TRBD1	TRBV19	TRBJ1-2	CASSVGQGAGYGYTF	TGTGCCAGTAGTGTCGGACAGGGGGCGGGCTATGGCTACACCTTC
-	TRBD2	TRBV6-6	TRBJ2-7	CASSYILAGSYEQYF	TGTGCCAGCAGTTACATTCTAGCGGGGTCGTACGAGCAGTACTTC
-	-	TRBV28	TRBJ2-7	CASSPRDEAYEQYF	TGTGCCAGCAGTCCTAGGGACGAGGCCTACGAGCAGTACTTC
-	-	TRBV6-5	TRBJ2-5	CASSSDTEETQYF	TGTGCCAGCAGTTCGGACACCGAAGAGACCCAGTACTTC
-	TRBD2	TRBV5-3	TRBJ2-1	CARSHERAGGPGDEQFF	TGTGCCAGAAGCCATGAGCGAGCGGGAGGGCCGGGGGATGAGCAGTTCTTC
few	-	TRBV28	TRBJ2-2	CASSFLGEGGYGGELFF	TGTGCCAGCAGTTTCCTCGGAGAGGGGGGTTACGGCGGGGAGCTGTTTTTT
-	-	TRBV4-3	TRBJ2-1	CASSQAGVGVYNEQFF	TGCGCCAGCAGCCAAGCCGGAGTGGGGGTTTACAATGAGCAGTTCTTC
-	TRBD1	TRBV7-9	TRBJ2-5	CASSSVDRGGETQYF	TGTGCCAGCAGCTCCGTGGACAGGGGGGGAGAGACCCAGTACTTC
-	-	TRBV11-3	TRBJ2-7	CASSSRNSPTGRFDEQYF	TGTGCCAGCAGCTCACGAAATTCCCCGACAGGCCGATTTGATGAGCAGTACTTC
-	TRBD1	TRBV7-2	TRBJ2-5	CASSHFPGQGAETQYF	TGTGCCAGCAGCCATTTCCCGGGACAGGGTGCGGAGACCCAGTACTTC
-	-	TRBV19	TRBJ1-4	CASSMGRNDEKLFF	TGTGCCAGTAGTATGGGCAGGAATGATGAAAAACTGTTTTTT
-	-	TRBV7-2	TRBJ2-1	CASSPGRSSYNEQFF	TGTGCCAGCAGCCCAGGGAGGAGCTCCTACAATGAGCAGTTCTTC
-	-	TRBV6-6	TRBJ1-5	CASSQDSLWGNQPQHF	TGTGCCAGCAGTCAGGACAGTCTTTGGGGCAATCAGCCCCAGCATTTT
-	-	TRBV12-2	TRBJ1-4	CASRLASRDGNEKLFF	TGTGCAAGTCGCTTAGCGAGCCGGGACGGCAATGAAAAACTGTTTTTT
-	-	TRBV30	TRBJ1-1	CAWSGGRAVGTEAFF	TGTGCCTGGAGTGGCGGCAGGGCGGTGGGCACTGAAGCTTTCTTT
-	-	TRBV9	TRBJ2-1	CASSGGNEQFF	TGTGCCAGCAGCGGGGGCAATGAGCAGTTCTTC
-	TRBD1	TRBV4-1	TRBJ2-5	CASSQGVRGETQYF	TGCGCCAGCAGCCAAGGGGTCAGGGGGGAGACCCAGTACTTC
few	-	TRBV5-1	TRBJ2-2	CASSLRLTGELFF	TGCGCCAGCAGCTTGAGGCTGACCGGGGAGCTGTTTTTT
few	-	TRBV28	TRBJ1-3	CASSHQGRNTIYF	TGTGCCAGCAGTCACCAGGGTCGAAACACCATATATTTT
once	-	TRBV5-1	TRBJ2-3	CASSLIGPIQSDTQYF	TGCGCCAGCAGCTTGATCGGGCCTATCCAGTCAGATACGCAGTATTTT
-	-	TRBV6-6	TRBJ1-1	CASSDSWTEAFF	TGTGCCAGCAGTGACAGCTGGACTGAAGCTTTCTTT
-	-	TRBV7-9	TRBJ1-4	CASSLGRGEMGYNEKLFF	TGTGCCAGCAGCTTAGGTCGAGGGGAGATGGGGTATAATGAAAAACTGTTTTTT
-	-	TRBV5-1	TRBJ1-2	CASSYYIGKGILNYGYTF	TGCGCCAGCAGCTATTACATAGGGAAAGGAATTTTAAACTATGGCTACACCTTC
-	-	TRBV6-1	TRBJ2-7	CASSDGSYEQYF	TGTGCCAGCAGTGACGGATCTTACGAGCAGTACTTC
-	-	TRBV14	TRBJ2-7	CASSPGRGAEQYF	TGTGCCAGCAGCCCCGGACGAGGCGCCGAGCAGTACTTC
-	TRBD1	TRBV2	TRBJ1-1	CASSLLQGGTEAFF	TGTGCCAGCAGCCTGTTGCAGGGGGGCACTGAAGCTTTCTTT
-	-	TRBV18	TRBJ2-7	CASSPILGNEQYF	TGTGCCAGCTCTCCAATCCTCGGGAACGAGCAGTACTTC
-	-	TRBV4-1	TRBJ2-1	CASSQGDTLYNEQFF	TGCGCCAGCAGCCAAGGGGATACCCTCTACAATGAGCAGTTCTTC
-	TRBD2	TRBV7-8	TRBJ2-2	CASSNLWREGTGELFF	TGTGCCAGCAGCAACCTTTGGCGGGAGGGCACCGGGGAGCTGTTTTTT
-	-	TRBV28	TRBJ2-5	CASSLLETQYF	TGTGCCAGCAGTTTACTGGAGACCCAGTACTTC
-	-	TRBV19	TRBJ2-7	CASSMGGGSYEQYF	TGTGCCAGTAGTATGGGGGGAGGATCCTACGAGCAGTACTTC
few	-	TRBV6-1	TRBJ2-1	CASSDSSYNEQFF	TGTGCCAGCAGTGATTCTTCCTACAATGAGCAGTTCTTC
-	TRBD2	TRBV27	TRBJ2-3	CASSLSRLAESTDTQYF	TGTGCCAGCAGTTTATCGAGGCTAGCGGAGAGCACAGATACGCAGTATTTT
-	-	TRBV27	TRBJ2-1	CASSPRVLGDEQFF	TGTGCCAGCAGTCCTCGAGTCCTGGGGGATGAGCAGTTCTTC
once	-	TRBV7-9	TRBJ2-1	CASGRDFNEQFF	TGTGCCAGCGGCCGGGACTTCAATGAGCAGTTCTTC
few	-	TRBV6-4	TRBJ1-1	CASSDRANTEAFF	TGTGCCAGCAGTGACAGGGCGAACACTGAAGCTTTCTTT
-	TRBD1	TRBV28	TRBJ2-2	CASSLGDREDTGELFF	TGTGCCAGCAGTTTAGGGGACAGGGAGGACACCGGGGAGCTGTTTTTT
-	-	TRBV28	TRBJ1-1	CASSETGNTEAFF	TGTGCCAGCAGTGAGACGGGGAACACTGAAGCTTTCTTT
once	-	TRBV6-1	TRBJ1-1	CASSEARFRVTEAFF	TGTGCCAGCAGTGAAGCAAGGTTCCGCGTAACTGAAGCTTTCTTT
once	-	TRBV6-6	TRBJ1-1	CASSYVEITEAFF	TGTGCCAGCAGTTATGTTGAGATCACTGAAGCTTTCTTT
few	TRBD2	TRBV4-2	TRBJ2-7	CASSPGASGDYEQYF	TGTGCCAGCAGCCCAGGGGCTAGCGGGGACTACGAGCAGTACTTC
few	-	TRBV7-8	TRBJ1-5	CASSLAIRNQPQHF	TGTGCCAGCAGCTTAGCGATCCGCAATCAGCCCCAGCATTTT
-	TRBD2	TRBV30	TRBJ2-7	CAWSKGLAGDEQYF	TGTGCCTGGAGTAAGGGACTAGCGGGAGACGAGCAGTACTTC
-	-	TRBV7-2	TRBJ1-1	CASSSRWVGGNTEAFF	TGTGCCAGCAGCTCTAGGTGGGTTGGAGGGAACACTGAAGCTTTCTTT
few	-	TRBV11-2	TRBJ2-7	CASSLADRTYEQYF	TGTGCCAGCAGCTTAGCAGACAGAACCTACGAGCAGTACTTC
-	-	TRBV10-3	TRBJ2-2	CAITDRNTGELFF	TGTGCCATCACGGACAGGAACACCGGGGAGCTGTTTTTT